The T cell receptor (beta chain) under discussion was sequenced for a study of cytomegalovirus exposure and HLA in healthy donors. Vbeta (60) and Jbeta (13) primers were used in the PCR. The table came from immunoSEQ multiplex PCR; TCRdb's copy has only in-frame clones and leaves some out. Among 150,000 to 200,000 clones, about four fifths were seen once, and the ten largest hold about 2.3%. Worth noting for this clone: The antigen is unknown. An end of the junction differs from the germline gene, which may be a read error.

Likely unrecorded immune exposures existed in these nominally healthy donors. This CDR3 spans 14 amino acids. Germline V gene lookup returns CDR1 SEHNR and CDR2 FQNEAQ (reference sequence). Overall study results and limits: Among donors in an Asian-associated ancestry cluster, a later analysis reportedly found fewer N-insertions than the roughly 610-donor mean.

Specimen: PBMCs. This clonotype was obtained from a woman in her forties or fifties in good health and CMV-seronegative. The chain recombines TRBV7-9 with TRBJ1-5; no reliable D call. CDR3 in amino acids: CSSSASGGNQPQHF. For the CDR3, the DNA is TGTTCCAGCAGCGCCTCCGGGGGCAATCAGCCCCAGCATTTT. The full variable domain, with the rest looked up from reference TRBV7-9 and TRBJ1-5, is DTGVSQNPRHKITKRGQNVTFRCDPISEHNRLYWYRQTLGQGPEFLTYFQNEAQLEKSRLLSDRFSAERPKGSFSTLEIQRTEQGDSAMYLCSSSASGGNQPQHFGDGTRLSIL.